These 27 T cell receptor beta chains were sequenced from one sample in a study of breast tumors, draining lymph nodes, adjacent tissues. MiXCR, run by TCRdb on the multiplex PCR reads, gives a single entry per CDR3 protein. The sample shows about 230,000 distinct CDR3 sequences, about a third of them seen only once. Axillary draining lymph nodes of breast cancer patients supplied the node samples. Sequencing was done on a sample of axillary lymph node tissue. These receptors all stem from a female donor with breast cancer. Some clones in this sample may be carry-over from other donors' samples.

This clonotype was counted at least ten times. The chain couples TRBV5-8 to TRBJ2-2, with 10 bases that match TRBD2. J lost 6 bases, V lost 0 bases, and 5 bases had no gene match. Germline V gene lookup returns CDR1 SGHTS and CDR2 YDEGEE. This CDR3 region has 16 residues. CDR3 residues: CASSLDASGSPGELFF. For the CDR3, the DNA is TGTGCCAGCAGCTTGGACGCTAGCGGGAGTCCCGGGGAGCTGTTTTTT.

This clonotype has more than one count but fewer than ten. The rearrangement links TRBV12-3 or TRBV12-4 to TRBJ2-6; 13 positions agree with TRBD2. After removal of 3 bases from V and 2 bases from J, the junction contained 1 base not matched to a gene. CDR3 length: 17 amino acids. CDR3: CASSFGLAGAGANVLTF. CDR3 DNA sequence: TGTGCCAGCAGTTTCGGACTAGCGGGAGCTGGGGCCAACGTCCTGACTTTC.

This clonotype turned up a few times. DNA of the CDR3: TGTGCCAGCAGCCTGAACAGGGTTAGGGGCACTGAAGCTTTCTTT. Protein sequence: CASSLNRVRGTEAFF. The J gene is TRBJ1-1, the V gene TRBV7-8; tentatively, D is TRBD1 (6 bases). The CDR3 consists of 15 residues. Germline CDR1 reads SGHVS; CDR2 reads FQNEAQ. V dropped 5 bases and J dropped 4 bases, with 17 bases sitting between them.

In the case of this clonotype: At one end, the junction sequence differs from germline, possibly due to a read error. The chain couples TRBV19 to TRBJ2-5, with 11 bases fitting TRBD2. The CDR3 covers 17 residues. Germline assignment: CDR1 LNHDA and CDR2 SQIVND (reference sequence). DNA for the CDR3: TGTGCCAGTAGTGCCTCGGGACTAGCGGAGTTACAAGAGACCCAGTCCTTC. This encodes CASSASGLAELQETQSF.

This clonotype showed up many times. The V gene is TRBV5-1, the J gene TRBJ1-4; the match to TRBD1 covers 9 bases. This CDR3 has 13 amino acids. V was pared by 0 bases and J by 10 bases, with 1 base of the junction left unmatched. CDR1 and CDR2 (germline): SGHRS, YFSETQ. CDR3 sequence reads: CASSLDRGRKLFF. DNA for the CDR3: TGCGCCAGCAGCTTGGACAGGGGGCGAAAACTGTTTTTT.

This clonotype was detected only a few times. The chain carries TRBV4-3 and TRBJ1-1; D gene unclear. Germline V gives CDR1 LGHNA, CDR2 YSLEER. This CDR3 has 13 residues. Trimming removed 1 base at V and 7 bases at J, with 10 bases between. The CDR3 nucleotides read TGCGCCAGCAGCCAAGGGCAGAGCAATGAAGCTTTCTTT. It encodes CASSQGQSNEAFF.

The rearrangement uses TRBV7-9 and TRBJ2-3; 8 bases match TRBD2. CDR1 and CDR2 from the germline V gene are SEHNR and FQNEAQ (reference sequence). J gave up 1 base and V 4 bases, and 7 bases lay outside the gene matches. This CDR3 has 16 residues. The CDR3 DNA reads as TGTGCCAGCAGCTCGGCAGGGACTAGAGGCACAGATACGCAGTATTTT. Translating gives CASSSAGTRGTDTQYF. The whole variable domain, filled in from reference TRBV7-9 and TRBJ2-3, reads DTGVSQNPRHKITKRGQNVTFRCDPISEHNRLYWYRQTLGQGPEFLTYFQNEAQLEKSRLLSDRFSAERPKGSFSTLEIQRTEQGDSAMYLCASSSAGTRGTDTQYFGPGTRLTVL.

The chain joins TRBV5-1 to TRBJ1-6; D perhaps matches TRBD1 (6 bases). The CDR3 is 14 residues long. Germline CDR1 SGHRS, CDR2 YFSETQ. Trimming left V 1 base short and J 14 bases short, with 16 bases between. The CDR3 DNA is TGCGCCAGCAGCTTGTTGGGGGGCTGGGACGCCCTCCACTTT. Its protein is CASSLLGGWDALHF.

This clonotype has at least ten counts. The CDR3 bases are TGTGCCTGGAGTGTACTGGGCCTTAATGAAAAACTGTTTTTT. Protein product: CAWSVLGLNEKLFF. The chain carries TRBV30 and TRBJ1-4; D remains ambiguous. V was clipped by 0 bases and J by 4 bases, with 9 bases between them. The CDR3 is made up of 14 amino acids. The germline gives CDR1 GTSNPN, CDR2 SVGIG (reference sequence).

The CDR3 bases are TGTGCCATCAGTGAGGTGTGGCAGGGGAATCATAATTCACCCCTCCACTTT. Its translation is CAISEVWQGNHNSPLHF. The genes are TRBV10-3 and TRBJ1-6; possible D gene TRBD1, 6 bases. The CDR3 loop spans 17 amino acids. The germline V gene has CDR1 ENHRY and CDR2 SYGVKD. With 2 bases removed from V and 5 bases from J, the gap between germline ends came to 16 bases.

About this clonotype: Just one base apart from a much larger clone, this may be a read error. The V and J genes are TRBV11-2 and TRBJ2-1, with 7 bases identical to TRBD1. The CDR3 spans 15 residues. CDR1 is SGHAT and CDR2 is FQNNGV in the germline V gene. Losses at the gene ends were 8 bases for V and 4 bases for J; bases not matched to a gene: 11. CDR3 loop: CASGRTGQEYNEQFF. The CDR3 nucleotides read TGTGCCAGCGGCCGTACTGGACAGGAATACAATGAGCAGTTCTTC.

The genes are TRBV5-8 and TRBJ2-7; 8 nucleotides match TRBD2. CDR1 and CDR2 from the germline V gene are SGHTS and YDEGEE. V was pared by 2 bases and J by 5 bases, with 12 bases of the junction left unmatched. The CDR3 runs 16 residues. The CDR3 here is CASSLEAPAGVNEQYF. The CDR3 nucleotides read TGTGCCAGCAGCTTAGAGGCGCCAGCGGGAGTTAACGAGCAGTACTTC.

The V gene is TRBV11-2, the J gene TRBJ2-2; 8 bases are a match to TRBD1. J lost 16 bases, V lost 5 bases, and 6 bases had no gene match. Per the germline V gene, CDR1 is SGHAT and CDR2 is FQNNGV. CDR3 length: 11 amino acids. This chain's CDR3 is CASSPSGTGFF. In DNA form, the CDR3 reads TGTGCCAGCAGCCCTTCCGGGACAGGGTTTTTT.

The sample holds a few counts of this clonotype. CDR3 amino acids: CASKGRAGRNTEAFF. Written as DNA, the CDR3 is TGTGCCAGCAAGGGGAGGGCAGGGAGGAACACTGAAGCTTTCTTT. The chain has TRBV25-1 and TRBJ1-1, with D possibly matching TRBD1 (5 bases). This CDR3 contains 15 residues. Trimming stripped 7 bases from V and 1 base from J, with 16 bases between. Per the germline V gene, CDR1 is MGHDK and CDR2 is SYGVNS.

This clonotype was counted many times. The genes are TRBV30 and TRBJ2-5, with D possibly matching TRBD2 (6 bases). Germline V gene lookup returns CDR1 GTSNPN and CDR2 SVGIG (reference sequence). The CDR3 is 14 residues long. Between the trimmed V and J ends, which lost 0 bases and 2 bases, there was a span of 10 bases. CDR3 bases: TGTGCCTGGAGTGTCCCAGGAGGGCAAGAGACCCAGTACTTC. Translated: CAWSVPGGQETQYF.

This clonotype occurred many times. This chain joins TRBV30 and TRBJ2-5; maybe TRBD2 (5 bases). Trimming removed 3 bases at V and 4 bases at J, with 6 bases between. The CDR3 totals 11 residues. CDR1 and CDR2 (germline): GTSNPN, SVGIG (reference sequence). The CDR3 nucleotides are TGTGCCTGGAGAGCGGTAGAGACCCAGTACTTC. This sequence encodes CAWRAVETQYF.

Worth noting for this clonotype: A much larger clonotype is one base distant, so this may be a read error. The chain links TRBV24-1 to TRBJ1-5; D gene uncertain. From germline, CDR1 is KGHDR and CDR2 SFDVKD. V lost 4 bases, J lost 9 bases, and 9 bases lay in between. The CDR3 length is 12 residues. The CDR3 region is CATSERVGPQHF. In nucleotides, the CDR3 is TGTGCCACCAGTGAAAGGGTGGGGCCCCAGCATTTT.

The genes are TRBV15 and TRBJ2-5, with D possibly TRBD2 on 5 matching bases. The CDR3 runs to 14 residues. Germline V gene lookup returns CDR1 LNHNV and CDR2 YYDKDF (reference sequence). V lost 3 bases to trimming and J lost 1 base, with 9 bases between them. CDR3 residues: CATSRSSPQETQYF. The CDR3 region has the DNA TGTGCCACCAGCAGGTCTAGCCCCCAAGAGACCCAGTACTTC.

This clonotype was seen repeatedly, ten times or more. J is TRBJ1-6 and V is TRBV3-1; TRBD1 matches 7 bases. The CDR3 is made up of 18 amino acids. Germline trimming cut 0 bases from V and 0 bases from J; bases unmatched to any gene: 5. In germline, CDR1 is LGHDT, CDR2 YNNKEL (reference sequence). CDR3 loop: CASSQEDRISSYNSPLHF. CDR3 coding DNA: TGTGCCAGCAGCCAAGAGGACAGGATCAGCTCCTATAATTCACCCCTCCACTTT.

Ten or more counts support this clonotype. The gene calls are TRBV4-3 and TRBJ2-1, with 11 bases identical to TRBD2. V shed 0 bases, J shed 9 bases, and the junction held 7 bases outside the gene matches. The CDR3 covers 16 residues. Germline V gene lookup returns CDR1 LGHNA and CDR2 YSLEER. The CDR3 protein is CASSQEEGLAASEQFF. The CDR3 region has the DNA TGCGCCAGCAGCCAAGAGGAGGGACTAGCGGCCTCTGAGCAGTTCTTC.

This clonotype was seen ten or more times. This rearrangement joins TRBV9 to TRBJ2-3; TRBD2 might be the D (6 bases). The CDR3 consists of 16 residues. The ends were cut back, 3 bases at V and 0 bases at J, with 14 bases in the middle. Looked up from germline, CDR1 is SGDLS and CDR2 is YYNGEE. The CDR3 region has the DNA TGTGCCAGCAGCGCCCTAGTCGGGAGTAGCACAGATACGCAGTATTTT. Translated, it gives CASSALVGSSTDTQYF.

This clonotype has only a few counts. This sequence joins TRBV7-8 and TRBJ1-6, with D possibly matching TRBD1 (5 bases). The CDR3 contains 15 residues. The V gene lost 5 bases and the J gene lost 6 bases, with 14 bases spanning the gap. Germline V gives CDR1 SGHVS, CDR2 FQNEAQ. The CDR3 nucleotides are TGTGCCAGCAGCCCTGGCTGGGGGGTTAATTCACCCCTCCACTTT. Amino acid sequence: CASSPGWGVNSPLHF.

This clonotype has a count of ten or more. The chain employs TRBV10-3 and TRBJ1-4; 8 bases are a match to TRBD1. This CDR3 has 13 residues. CDR1 is ENHRY and CDR2 is SYGVKD in the germline V gene. J gave up 7 bases and V 6 bases, and 4 bases lay outside the gene matches. CDR3 region: CAISRGQGEKLFF. The CDR3 DNA is TGTGCCATCAGCAGGGGGCAGGGTGAAAAACTGTTTTTT.

This clonotype came up many times. V is TRBV5-8 and J is TRBJ1-6; tentatively, D is TRBD1 (6 bases). The V and J ends lost 5 bases and 6 bases respectively, with 21 bases between them. This CDR3 region has 17 residues. The germline V gene encodes CDR1 SGHTS and CDR2 YDEGEE. The CDR3 DNA sequence: TGTGCCAGCAGTCTTGTGGGGGGCGCCAGCCTTAATTCACCCCTCCACTTT. As protein: CASSLVGGASLNSPLHF.

V is TRBV15 and J is TRBJ1-4; possible D gene TRBD1, 6 bases. Germline V gene data show CDR1 as LNHNV and CDR2 as YYDKDF (reference sequence). The CDR3 has 15 residues. Deletions cut 2 bases from V and 5 bases from J, with 12 bases between. This CDR3 reads CATSRRTGTNEKLFF. As DNA, the CDR3 is TGTGCCACCAGCAGAAGAACCGGGACAAATGAAAAACTGTTTTTT.

This clonotype has ten or more counts. The chain uses TRBV5-1 and TRBJ2-7, with 7 bases lining up with TRBD1. The germline V gene encodes CDR1 SGHRS and CDR2 YFSETQ. The CDR3 sequence is 14 residues long. The ends lost 0 bases at V and 4 bases at J; junction bases unmatched: 4. CDR3 bases: TGCGCCAGCAGCTTGGTGACAGGGCCTTACGAGCAGTACTTC. Its translation: CASSLVTGPYEQYF.

With respect to this clonotype: A much larger clonotype is one base distant, so this may be a read error. CDR3 sequence: CASSLDRAAYNEQFF. In DNA, the CDR3 is TGTGCCAGCAGCTTGGACCGCGCAGCCTACAATGAGCAGTTCTTC. The chain is built from TRBV5-4 and TRBJ2-1, with unresolved D. V shed 0 bases and J shed 2 bases, with 9 bases lying between them. Germline CDR1 and CDR2: SGHNT and YYREEE (reference sequence). The CDR3 runs 15 residues.